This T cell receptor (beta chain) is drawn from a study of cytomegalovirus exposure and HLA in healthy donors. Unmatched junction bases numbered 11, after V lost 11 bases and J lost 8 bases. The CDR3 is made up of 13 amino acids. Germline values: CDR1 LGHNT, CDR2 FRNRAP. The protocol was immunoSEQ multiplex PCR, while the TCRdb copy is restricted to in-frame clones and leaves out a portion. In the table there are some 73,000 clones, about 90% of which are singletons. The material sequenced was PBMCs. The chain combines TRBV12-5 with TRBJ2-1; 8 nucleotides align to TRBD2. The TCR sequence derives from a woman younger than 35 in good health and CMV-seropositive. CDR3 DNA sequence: TGTGCTTGGGGGCTAGCGGGTATCGATGAGCAGTTCTTC. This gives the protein CAWGLAGIDEQFF.